The clone carrying this T cell receptor beta chain was counted at least ten times. The germline V gene encodes CDR1 MRHNA and CDR2 SNTAGT. This CDR3 has 18 amino acids. Losses at the gene ends were 2 bases for V and 3 bases for J; bases not matched to a gene: 14. These data belong to a study of kidney transplant recipient with SARS-CoV-2 infection. TCRdb redid the calling of the reads with MiXCR, one entry per CDR3 protein. Among 250,000 or so distinct CDR3 sequences listed, roughly 26% were seen once. This chain joins TRBV6-4 and TRBJ2-7, with 9 bases matching TRBD2. The sample was a blood sample, taken at baseline and between days 110 and 120 from a kidney transplant recipient. The receptor's source is a male patient between 25 and 40 years old who had COVID-19 and was a kidney transplant recipient. Some T cells may be provided by the graft donor. The CDR3 region has the DNA TGTGCCAGCAGTGACAAGGCGGGAGGGCGCCCTCGGGACTACGAGCAGTACTTC. As protein: CASSDKAGGRPRDYEQYF.